Each of the 4 T cell receptor beta chains below was sequenced from the same sample in a study of cytomegalovirus exposure and HLA in healthy donors. PCR used 60 Vbeta primers and 13 Jbeta primers. Data came from immunoSEQ multiplex PCR; TCRdb stores just in-frame clones and leaves some out. The sample lists over 75,000 clones, about four fifths seen once, with 3% to 4% in the top ten. The material sequenced was PBMCs. The receptors were gathered from a male donor in good health and CMV-seropositive.

The chain links TRBV30 to TRBJ2-3; D uncertain. The CDR3 runs 11 residues. V lost 2 bases and J lost 2, with 2 bases in between. From germline, CDR1 is GTSNPN and CDR2 SVGIG (reference sequence). CDR3 region: CAWSYTDTQYF. The CDR3 bases are TGTGCCTGGAGTTACACAGATACGCAGTATTTT. The variable domain in full, with the rest retrieved from reference TRBV30 and TRBJ2-3, is SQTIHQWPATLVQPVGSPLSLECTVEGTSNPNLYWYRQAAGRGLQLLFYSVGIGQISSEVPQNLSASRPQDRQFILSSKKLLLSDSGFYLCAWSYTDTQYFGPGTRLTVL.

The gene calls are TRBV4-3 and TRBJ1-1, with a tentative D call TRBD1 (5 bases). Germline loops: CDR1 LGHNA, CDR2 YSLEER. CDR3 length equals 15 residues. Trimming cost V 1 base and J 3 bases, with 12 bases left between them. The CDR3 is CASSQAPSGDTEAFF. DNA of the CDR3: TGCGCCAGCAGCCAAGCCCCCTCGGGGGACACTGAAGCTTTCTTT.

This chain joins TRBV5-1 and TRBJ2-1; D might be TRBD1 (6 bases). Trimming took off 0 bases at V and 3 bases at J, with 10 bases between the two ends. CDR3 size: 15 residues. Germline CDR1 SGHRS, CDR2 YFSETQ. The CDR3 sequence: CASSLDGTLYNEQFF. The CDR3 DNA is TGCGCCAGCAGCTTGGATGGGACACTCTACAATGAGCAGTTCTTC.

This sequence joins TRBV19 and TRBJ2-2; 7 bases match TRBD1. Germline V gene sequence: CDR1 LNHDA, CDR2 SQIVND (reference sequence). Trimming took 7 bases from V and 3 from J; bases not matched to a gene: 5. This CDR3 comprises 14 residues. CDR3 residues: CASTLQGYTGELFF. In DNA form, the CDR3 reads TGTGCCAGTACGCTACAGGGGTACACCGGGGAGCTGTTTTTT. The variable domain in full, completed from reference TRBV19 and TRBJ2-2, reads DGGITQSPKYLFRKEGQNVTLSCEQNLNHDAMYWYRQDPGQGLRLIYYSQIVNDFQKGDIAEGYSVSREKKESFPLTVTSAQKNPTAFYLCASTLQGYTGELFFGEGSRLTVL.